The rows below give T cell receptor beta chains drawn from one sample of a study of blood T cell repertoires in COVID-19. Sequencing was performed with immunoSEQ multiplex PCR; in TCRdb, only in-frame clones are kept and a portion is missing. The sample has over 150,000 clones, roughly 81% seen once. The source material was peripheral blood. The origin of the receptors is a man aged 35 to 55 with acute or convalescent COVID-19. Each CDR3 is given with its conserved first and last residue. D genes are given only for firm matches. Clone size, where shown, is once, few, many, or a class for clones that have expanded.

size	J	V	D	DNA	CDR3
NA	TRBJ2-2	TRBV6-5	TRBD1	TGTGCCAGCAAGGGGGCAGCCACCGGGGAGCTGTTTTTT	CASKGAATGELFF
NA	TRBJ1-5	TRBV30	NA	TGTGCCTGGGGGGTACAGGGAAATCAGCCCCAGCATTTT	CAWGVQGNQPQHF
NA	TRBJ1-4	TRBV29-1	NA	TGCAGCGTTGTGGGGGGGGGCCCTCGGGAAAAACTGTTTTTT	CSVVGGGPREKLFF
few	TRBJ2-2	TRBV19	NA	TGTGCCAGTACTAGGAAATTAAACACCGGGGAGCTGTTTTTT	CASTRKLNTGELFF
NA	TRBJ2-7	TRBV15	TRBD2	TGTGCCACCAGCAAAGGGAGGGCCTACGAGCAGTACTTC	CATSKGRAYEQYF
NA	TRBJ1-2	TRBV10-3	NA	TGTGCCATCAGTGGGCAGGGGAACTTTGGCTACACCTTC	CAISGQGNFGYTF
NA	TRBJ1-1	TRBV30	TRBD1	TGTGCCTGGAGAGAGGGGGCATCGCGAGAGACTGAAGCTTTCTTT	CAWREGASRETEAFF
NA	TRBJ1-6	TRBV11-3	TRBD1	TGTGCCAGCAGCTCGGGACAGGGGGCTCTCCTCCACTTT	CASSSGQGALLHF
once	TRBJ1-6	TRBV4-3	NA	TGCGCCAGCAGCCAAGCGGGTCAACGGTATAATTCACCCCTCCACTTT	CASSQAGQRYNSPLHF
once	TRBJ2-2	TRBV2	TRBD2	TGTGCCAGCAGGGCGACTAGCGGGGTAGCAGGGGAGCTGTTTTTT	CASRATSGVAGELFF
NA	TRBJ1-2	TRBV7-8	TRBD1	TGTGCCAGCAGTCGCCGGGACAGGGCCTATGGCTACACCTTC	CASSRRDRAYGYTF
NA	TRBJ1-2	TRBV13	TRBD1	TGTGCCAGCAGCCTAGACAGGGGCGAAGAGGGCTACACCTTC	CASSLDRGEEGYTF
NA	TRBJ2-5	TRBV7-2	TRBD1	TGTGCCAGCAGCTCCTGGACAGGGAGCGAGACCCAGTACTTC	CASSSWTGSETQYF
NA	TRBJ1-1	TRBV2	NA	TGTGCCAGCACGAGCGGGGCTGAAGCTTTCTTT	CASTSGAEAFF
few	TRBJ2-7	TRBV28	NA	TGTGCCAGCAGTTCCCTAGGTATCTCTAGAATCTACGAGCAGTACTTC	CASSSLGISRIYEQYF
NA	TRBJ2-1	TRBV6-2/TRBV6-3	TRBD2	TGTGCCAGCAGTAGGGTGACTAGCCCCTACAATGAGCAGTTCTTC	CASSRVTSPYNEQFF
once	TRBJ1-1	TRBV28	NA	TGTGCCAGCAGTAGGCAGGGCGGGGGGACTGAAGCTTTCTTT	CASSRQGGGTEAFF
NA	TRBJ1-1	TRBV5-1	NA	TGCGCCAGCAGCGGAGGGTACCGCGCGGACCTGAACACTGAAGCTTTCTTT	CASSGGYRADLNTEAFF
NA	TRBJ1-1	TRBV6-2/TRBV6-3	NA	TGTGCCAGCAGTGCGCAAGCAAACACTGAAGCTTTCTTT	CASSAQANTEAFF
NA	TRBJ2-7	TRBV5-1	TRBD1	TGCGCCAGCAGCTTGGCGGGACAGGGGGCCAACGAGCAGTACTTC	CASSLAGQGANEQYF
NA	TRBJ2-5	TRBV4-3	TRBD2	TGCGCCAGCAGCCAATCACGACTAGCGGGGGGGCCTTGGGAGACCCAGTACTTC	CASSQSRLAGGPWETQYF
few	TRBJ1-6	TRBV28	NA	TGTGCCAGCAGTTTAATGCGGATTTCACCCCTCCACTTT	CASSLMRISPLHF
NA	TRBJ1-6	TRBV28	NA	TGTGCCAGCAGTTTACTCACCCTATCACCCCTCCACTTT	CASSLLTLSPLHF
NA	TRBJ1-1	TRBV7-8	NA	TGTGCCAGCAGCCTCCAAACCCGACAGGCTTCGAACACTGAAGCTTTCTTT	CASSLQTRQASNTEAFF
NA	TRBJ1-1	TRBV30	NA	TGTGCCTGGAGTGCCCAACTCCGGGACACTGAAGCTTTCTTT	CAWSAQLRDTEAFF
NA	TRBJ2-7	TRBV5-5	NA	TGTGCCAGCAGCTTGGGTCCGGGAAGCTACGAGCAGTACTTC	CASSLGPGSYEQYF
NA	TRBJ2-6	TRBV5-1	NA	TGCGCCAGCAGCCCTTCTGGGGCCAACGTCCTGACTTTC	CASSPSGANVLTF
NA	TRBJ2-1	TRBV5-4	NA	TGTGCCAGCAGCTTTGCCGGGGGCTCCTACAATGAGCAGTTCTTC	CASSFAGGSYNEQFF
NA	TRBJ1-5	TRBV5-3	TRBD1	TGTGCCAGAAGCTGGAGGGGGCCCCACCTCAATCAGCCCCAGCATTTT	CARSWRGPHLNQPQHF
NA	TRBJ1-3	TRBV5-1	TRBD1	TGCGCCAGCAGCCCGGGACAGCCTGGAAACACCATATATTTT	CASSPGQPGNTIYF
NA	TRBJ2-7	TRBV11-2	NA	TGTGCCAGCAGCTTAAATCTCCACGAGCAGTACTTC	CASSLNLHEQYF
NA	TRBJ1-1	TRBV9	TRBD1	TGTGCCAGCAGCGAGGGGGCGGGACAGGGGATGGTTGAAGCTTTCTTT	CASSEGAGQGMVEAFF
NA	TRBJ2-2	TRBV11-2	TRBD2	TGTGCCAGCAGCTCCGGGACTAAGGACACCGGGGAGCTGTTTTTT	CASSSGTKDTGELFF
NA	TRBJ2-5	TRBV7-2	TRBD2	TGTGCCAGCAGCTGGACTAGCGGGGTGGCGGAGACCCAGTACTTC	CASSWTSGVAETQYF